A single sample is the source of the 20 T cell receptor beta chains below, sequenced in a study of blood T cell repertoires in COVID-19 (dated by TCRdb to about 2020). Libraries were built with the immunoSEQ multiplex PCR assay. TCRdb took this table from immuneACCESS and kept in-frame rearrangements with V and J called. Such tables lack part of the clones; where checked against another copy, unresolved V genes explain under half of the gap, and the rest is unexplained. Within this sample are around 300,000 clones, with around 91% of them counted one time only. The ten largest clones represent around 0.96% of the sample. The specimen sequenced was peripheral blood. The receptors originated from a woman aged 40-49 years with COVID-19, enrolled during active disease.

J is TRBJ2-3 and V is TRBV6-2 or TRBV6-3; D is unclear. Germline V lookup: CDR1 MNHEY, CDR2 SVGEGT. V lost 6 bases and J 0 bases, leaving 7 bases between the germline ends. CDR3 length: 13 amino acids. Written as DNA, the CDR3 is TGTGCCAGCAGCGGGCAGAGCACAGATACGCAGTATTTT. It yields the protein CASSGQSTDTQYF.

V is TRBV6-2 or TRBV6-3 and J is TRBJ1-5; possible D gene TRBD1, 6 bases. The germline CDR1 and CDR2 sequences are MNHEY and SVGEGT. This CDR3 is built from 18 residues. The V gene lost 4 bases and the J gene lost 3 bases, with 22 bases spanning the gap. For the CDR3, the DNA is TGTGCCAGCAGTTTAGGGGGAAGGTTTGGCAGTTACAATCAGCCCCAGCATTTT. Its protein product is CASSLGGRFGSYNQPQHF.

V and J are TRBV5-1 and TRBJ2-5, with D perhaps TRBD2 (6 bases). V lost 1 base to trimming and J lost 4 bases, with 14 bases between them. The CDR3 covers 15 residues. Per the germline V gene, CDR1 is SGHRS and CDR2 is YFSETQ. CDR3 coding DNA: TGCGCCAGCAGCTTGTTGCAGGGAGGTCCAGAGACCCAGTACTTC. Translated, it gives CASSLLQGGPETQYF.

V is TRBV6-2 or TRBV6-3 and J is TRBJ1-5; D is ambiguous. V lost 2 bases and J 5 bases, leaving 7 bases between the germline ends. The germline CDR1 and CDR2 sequences are MNHEY and SVGEGT. CDR3 length equals 13 residues. For the CDR3, the DNA is TGTGCCAGCAGTTACCGAGGGTATCAGCCCCAGCATTTT. Encoded protein: CASSYRGYQPQHF.

The CDR3 DNA is TGCGCCAGCAGCCAAGATCCCCGCCTGACAGGGGCCTACGAGCAGTACTTC. It specifies CASSQDPRLTGAYEQYF. V is TRBV4-3 and J is TRBJ2-7, with 8 nucleotides matching TRBD1. CDR3 length: 17 amino acids. The V segment lost 0 bases and the J segment 2 bases; nucleotides outside the gene matches: 9. The germline CDR1 and CDR2 sequences are LGHNA and YSLEER.

This chain connects TRBV4-3 to TRBJ2-7, with 10 bases aligning to TRBD1. CDR3 length equals 18 residues. Germline V lookup: CDR1 LGHNA, CDR2 YSLEER. J lost 2 bases, V lost 3 bases, and 13 bases had no gene match. The CDR3 loop is CASSQAVFGDRGPYEQYF. The CDR3 nucleotides are TGCGCCAGCAGCCAGGCCGTCTTTGGGGACAGGGGTCCCTACGAGCAGTACTTC.

The chain employs TRBV7-2 and TRBJ1-1; TRBD1 is a possible D gene (5 bases). The CDR3 totals 17 residues. The V gene lost 1 base and the J gene lost 0 bases, with 15 bases spanning the gap. CDR1 and CDR2 (germline): SGHTA, FQGNSA. The CDR3 spells CASSLVSAGPMNTEAFF. The CDR3 bases are TGTGCCAGCAGCTTAGTCTCGGCAGGGCCTATGAACACTGAAGCTTTCTTT. The variable domain in full, completed from reference TRBV7-2 and TRBJ1-1, reads GAGVSQSPSNKVTEKGKDVELRCDPISGHTALYWYRQSLGQGLEFLIYFQGNSAPDKSGLPSDRFSAERTGGSVSTLTIQRTQQEDSAVYLCASSLVSAGPMNTEAFFGQGTRLTVV.

This chain joins TRBV7-9 and TRBJ1-4; 7 bases line up with TRBD1. The junction had 0 bases not matched to a gene; V was cut back by 5 bases and J by 3 bases. The CDR3 loop spans 13 amino acids. Germline V CDR1 and CDR2: SEHNR, FQNEAQ (reference sequence). CDR3 amino acids: CASSGQANEKLFF. The CDR3 DNA is TGTGCCAGCAGCGGACAGGCTAATGAAAAACTGTTTTTT.

The chain links TRBV6-2 or TRBV6-3 to TRBJ2-3; perhaps TRBD1 as D (6 bases). Between the trimmed V and J ends, which lost 4 bases and 1 base, there was a span of 12 bases. CDR1 is MNHEY, CDR2 SVGEGT, per germline. This CDR3 spans 15 amino acids. The CDR3 region is CASSSDRRGTDTQYF. The CDR3 nucleotides are TGTGCCAGCAGTTCCGACAGGAGAGGCACAGATACGCAGTATTTT.

The V gene is TRBV27, the J gene TRBJ2-2; the match to TRBD1 covers 9 bases. CDR1 is MNHEY and CDR2 is SMNVEV in the germline V gene (reference sequence). The V gene end was trimmed by 10 bases and the J gene end by 5 bases; junction bases not matched to a gene: 11. CDR3 length equals 15 residues. In DNA form, the CDR3 reads TGTGCCACCTCCTTAGGGACAGGGTGGACCGGGGAGCTGTTTTTT. It codes for CATSLGTGWTGELFF.

The chain couples TRBV29-1 to TRBJ1-4; 8 nucleotides agree with TRBD1. V lost 0 bases, J lost 7 bases, and 10 bases stayed unmatched. The CDR3 is made up of 16 amino acids. Germline CDR1 SQVTM, CDR2 ANQGSEA. CDR3 coding DNA: TGCAGCGTTGAAGAGGGCGGACAGGGCGGAGGTGAAAAACTGTTTTTT. The encoded protein is CSVEEGGQGGGEKLFF.

Written as DNA, the CDR3 is TGTGCCAGCAGTTGGGCTAGCGGGGGGCTAAGCACAGATACGCAGTATTTT. Translating it yields CASSWASGGLSTDTQYF. The rearrangement links TRBV6-2 or TRBV6-3 to TRBJ2-3; 11 bases map to TRBD2. The CDR3 covers 17 residues. Germline V gene lookup returns CDR1 MNHEY and CDR2 SVGEGT. The V gene end was trimmed by 4 bases and the J gene end by 0 bases; junction bases not matched to a gene: 6.

This chain uses TRBV19 with TRBJ1-2; D gene ambiguous. There are 16 residues in the CDR3. CDR1 is LNHDA, CDR2 SQIVND, per germline (reference sequence). Trimming pared 4 bases from V and 2 bases from J, leaving 17 bases between. DNA of the CDR3: TGTGCCAGTAGTACTCTAACGACACCGCTAAACTATGGCTACACCTTC. Its protein product is CASSTLTTPLNYGYTF.

V gene TRBV5-1 combines with J gene TRBJ1-2; the match to TRBD1 covers 7 bases. Germline V gives CDR1 SGHRS, CDR2 YFSETQ. J lost 1 base, V lost 2 bases, and 5 bases had no gene match. The CDR3 loop spans 15 amino acids. The CDR3 here is CASSLRQGFNYGYTF. The CDR3, as DNA: TGCGCCAGCAGCTTAAGACAGGGATTTAACTATGGCTACACCTTC. Full variable domain (remainder filled in from reference TRBV5-1 and TRBJ1-2): KAGVTQTPRYLIKTRGQQVTLSCSPISGHRSVSWYQQTPGQGLQFLFEYFSETQRNKGNFPGRFSGRQFSNSRSEMNVSTLELGDSALYLCASSLRQGFNYGYTFGSGTRLTVV.

The chain recombines TRBV5-1 with TRBJ2-3, with D maybe TRBD2 (5 bases). This CDR3 contains 16 residues. The germline V gene has CDR1 SGHRS and CDR2 YFSETQ. Between the trimmed V and J ends, which lost 0 bases and 2 bases, there was a span of 13 bases. The CDR3 here is CASSLGGRVYTDTQYF. DNA for the CDR3: TGCGCCAGCAGCTTGGGTGGGCGGGTTTACACAGATACGCAGTATTTT.

The gene calls are TRBV5-1 and TRBJ1-1; 7 bases are shared with TRBD1. V dropped 0 bases and J dropped 6; count of bases not matched to a gene: 5. Germline V gene data show CDR1 as SGHRS and CDR2 as YFSETQ. This CDR3 has 14 residues. The CDR3 spells CASSLEGGFAEAFF. The CDR3 region has the DNA TGCGCCAGCAGCTTGGAAGGGGGCTTCGCTGAAGCTTTCTTT. Full variable domain (rest looked up from reference TRBV5-1 and TRBJ1-1): KAGVTQTPRYLIKTRGQQVTLSCSPISGHRSVSWYQQTPGQGLQFLFEYFSETQRNKGNFPGRFSGRQFSNSRSEMNVSTLELGDSALYLCASSLEGGFAEAFFGQGTRLTVV.

This chain connects TRBV10-3 to TRBJ2-2; D may be TRBD2 (6 bases). Germline V lookup: CDR1 ENHRY, CDR2 SYGVKD. CDR3 length equals 16 residues. V was clipped by 7 bases and J by 1 base, with 16 bases between them. This CDR3 is CAITEGLGGNTGELFF. The CDR3, as DNA: TGTGCCATCACCGAGGGGCTGGGGGGGAACACCGGGGAGCTGTTTTTT.

The CDR3 is CASSLRQVRKGYGYTF. CDR3 DNA sequence: TGTGCCAGCAGTTTAAGACAGGTTAGGAAGGGGTATGGCTACACCTTC. The chain employs TRBV28 and TRBJ1-2, with D maybe TRBD1 (6 bases). CDR3 length: 16 residues. Looked up from germline, CDR1 is MDHEN and CDR2 is SYDVKM. Between the trimmed V and J ends, which lost 2 bases and 5 bases, there was a span of 18 bases.

The chain couples TRBV27 to TRBJ1-4; D is possibly TRBD1 (6 bases). V lost 5 bases to trimming and J lost 6 bases, with 7 bases between them. This CDR3 region has 12 residues. Per germline, CDR1 MNHEY and CDR2 SMNVEV (reference sequence). The CDR3 region is CASSHRDEKLFF. CDR3 bases: TGTGCCAGCAGTCACAGGGATGAAAAACTGTTTTTT.

The sample holds a few counts of this clone. The chain recombines TRBV5-1 with TRBJ1-1, with a possible D match to TRBD1 (6 bases). The V gene lost 2 bases and the J gene lost 0 bases, with 8 bases spanning the gap. The CDR3 consists of 14 residues. Germline values: CDR1 SGHRS, CDR2 YFSETQ. The CDR3 sequence is CASSLGGLNTEAFF. The CDR3 DNA reads TGCGCCAGCAGCTTAGGGGGTTTGAACACTGAAGCTTTCTTT.